What follows describes a single T cell receptor beta chain. Its antigen remains unknown. The ends were cut back, 0 bases at V and 3 bases at J, with 11 bases in the middle. CDR1 and CDR2 from the germline V gene are LNHNV and YYDKDF (reference sequence). The CDR3 contains 15 residues. This sample is part of a study of Ad26.COV2.S vaccination and SARS-CoV-2 variants. Study-wide context: Donor was assigned to the Ad26.COV2.S arm of trial COV1001. Whole-study results and caveats: The analyses of TCR breadth and depth may have understated the size of total T cell responses.

Only in-frame clones appear in the TCRdb table, and some are missing; sequencing was by immunoSEQ multiplex PCR. The sample consists of some 350,000 clones, approximately 85% of them appearing once. As for treatment: over 15 received Ad26.COV2.S at low or high dose, single or two shots; about 5 received placebo; per-sample allocation not given. Vaccine and placebo recipients were sampled on day 63 after the first injection. Sequencing was performed on peripheral blood, taken in a trial of Ad26.COV2.S vaccine versus placebo. The receptor's source is a person between 18 and 65 years old who received the Ad26.COV2.S COVID-19 vaccine or a placebo. V and J are TRBV15 and TRBJ1-2; perhaps TRBD1 as D (5 bases). CDR3 loop: CATSRDLTGDYGYTF. The CDR3 DNA reads as TGTGCCACCAGCAGAGATCTAACAGGAGACTATGGCTACACCTTC.